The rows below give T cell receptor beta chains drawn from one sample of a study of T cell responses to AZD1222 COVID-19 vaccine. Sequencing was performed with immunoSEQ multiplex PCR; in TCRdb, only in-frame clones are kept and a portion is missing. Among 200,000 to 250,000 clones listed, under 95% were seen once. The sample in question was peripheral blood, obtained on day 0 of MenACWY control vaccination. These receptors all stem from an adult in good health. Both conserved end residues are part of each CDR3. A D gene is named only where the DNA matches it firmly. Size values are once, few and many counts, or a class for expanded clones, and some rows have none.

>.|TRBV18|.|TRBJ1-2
TGTGCCAGCTCACTCGAGGAGACCTATGGCTACACCTTC
CASSLEETYGYTF
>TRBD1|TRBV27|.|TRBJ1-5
TGTGCCAGCAGTCTTTACTACCCATCCAGGCAGGGGGTCAATCAGCCCCAGCATTTT
CASSLYYPSRQGVNQPQHF
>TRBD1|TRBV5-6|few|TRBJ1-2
TGTGCCAGCAGCATTGGACAGGGGGGCAATTATGGCTACACCTTC
CASSIGQGGNYGYTF
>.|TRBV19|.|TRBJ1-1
TGTGCCAGTAGTGCCTCCGGGCTCCTCCCAAACACTGAAGCTTTCTTT
CASSASGLLPNTEAFF
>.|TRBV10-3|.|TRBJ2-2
TGTGCCATCAGTGGGACCTCAGCTCTAAACACCGGGGAGCTGTTTTTT
CAISGTSALNTGELFF
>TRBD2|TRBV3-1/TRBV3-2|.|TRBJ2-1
TGTGCCAGCAGCCCCCGGTGGGTGCTAGCGGGCCTTAATTACTACAATGAGCAGTTCTTC
CASSPRWVLAGLNYYNEQFF
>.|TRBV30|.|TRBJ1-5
TGTGCCTGGGCGCAGGGTGGGTATCAGCCCCAGCATTTT
CAWAQGGYQPQHF
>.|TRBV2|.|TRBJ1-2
TGTGCCAGCAGTGAAAACTATGGCTACACCTTC
CASSENYGYTF
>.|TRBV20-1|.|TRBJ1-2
TGCAGTGCTAGTAAGGAACAGGGATCTGGCTACACCTTC
CSASKEQGSGYTF
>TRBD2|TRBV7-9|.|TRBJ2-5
TGTGCCAGCAGCTCAACTAGCGGGGGGGCCCAAGAGACCCAGTACTTC
CASSSTSGGAQETQYF
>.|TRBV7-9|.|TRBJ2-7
TGTGCCAGCAGCCCCCAGTCCTACGAGCAGTACTTC
CASSPQSYEQYF
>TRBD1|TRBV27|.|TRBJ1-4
TGTGCCAGCAGAGGACAGGGGGCAGGGCACGAAAAACTGTTTTTT
CASRGQGAGHEKLFF
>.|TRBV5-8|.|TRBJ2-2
TGTGCCAGCAGCTTTAGGGAGACCGGGGAGCTGTTTTTT
CASSFRETGELFF
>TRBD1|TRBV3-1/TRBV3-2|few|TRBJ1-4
TGTGCCAGCAGCCCAAGCGGCGGGACAGTTAATGAAAAACTGTTTTTT
CASSPSGGTVNEKLFF
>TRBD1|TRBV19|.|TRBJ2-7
TGTGCCAGTAGTATTGACAGGGCCGCGGGCGAGCAGTACTTC
CASSIDRAAGEQYF
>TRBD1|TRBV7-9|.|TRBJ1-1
TGTGCCAGCTCCAGGACAGGGATAGCCTTTGAAGCTTTCTTT
CASSRTGIAFEAFF
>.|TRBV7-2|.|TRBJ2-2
TGTGCCAGCCACAGGGTAGGGGGCACCGGGGAGCTGTTTTTT
CASHRVGGTGELFF
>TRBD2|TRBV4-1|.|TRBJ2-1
TGCGCCAGCAGCCAAGATGGGGCGGGGGGGCTTGGCAATGAGCAGTTCTTC
CASSQDGAGGLGNEQFF
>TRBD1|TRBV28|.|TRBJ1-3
TGTGCCAGCAGTTGGGACAGTCTTTTCTCTGGAAACACCATATATTTT
CASSWDSLFSGNTIYF
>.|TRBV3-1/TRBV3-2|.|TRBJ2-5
TGTGCCAGCAGCCAGGGACAGACCCAGTACTTC
CASSQGQTQYF
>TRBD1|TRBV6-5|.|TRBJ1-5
TGTGCCAGCAGTCACGCGGGGACAGGGCTACAGCCCCAGCATTTT
CASSHAGTGLQPQHF
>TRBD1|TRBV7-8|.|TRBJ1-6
TGTGCCAGCAGCTTATCGGGACAGGGTACAGGACCCCTCCACTTT
CASSLSGQGTGPLHF
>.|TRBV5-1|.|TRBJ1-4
TGCGCCAGCAGCGGAACGACAGCAACTAATGAAAAACTGTTTTTT
CASSGTTATNEKLFF
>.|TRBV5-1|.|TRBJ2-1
TGCGCCAGCGCCAGGGGGGGGACCTACAATGAGCAGTTCTTC
CASARGGTYNEQFF
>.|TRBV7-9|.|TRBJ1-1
TGTGCCAGCAGCTTCGGTGTTCCCTCAGGGAACACTGAAGCTTTCTTT
CASSFGVPSGNTEAFF
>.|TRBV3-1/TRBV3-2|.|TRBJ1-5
TGTGCCAGCAGCCAAGCGAACAATCAGCCCCAGCATTTT
CASSQANNQPQHF
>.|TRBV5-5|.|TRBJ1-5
TGTGCCAGCAGCTTAGGGGCAGGGGCAAATAATCAGCCCCAGCATTTT
CASSLGAGANNQPQHF
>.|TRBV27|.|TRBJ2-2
TGTGCCAGCAGTTTACTTACCGGGACACCTAACACCGGGGAGCTGTTTTTT
CASSLLTGTPNTGELFF
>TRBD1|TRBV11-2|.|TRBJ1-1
TGTGCCAGCAGCTTGGGGACAGCGAACACTGAAGCTTTCTTT
CASSLGTANTEAFF
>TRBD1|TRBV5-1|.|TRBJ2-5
TGCGCCAGCAGCCCGGGACAGAAACAAGAGACCCAGTACTTC
CASSPGQKQETQYF
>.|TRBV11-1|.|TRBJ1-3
TGTGCCAGCAGCAAACAGGGCAAAACCTCTGGAAACACCATATATTTT
CASSKQGKTSGNTIYF
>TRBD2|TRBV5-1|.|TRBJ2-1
TGCGCCAGCAGCCCCCCGGGACTAGCGGGGGGGTATAATGAGCAGTTCTTC
CASSPPGLAGGYNEQFF
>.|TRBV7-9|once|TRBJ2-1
TGTGCCAGCAGCCTCAAAGGGGGTGTGGGGGAGCAGTTCTTC
CASSLKGGVGEQFF
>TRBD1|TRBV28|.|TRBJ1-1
TGTGCCAGCAGTCTCAGGGGGCTGGGCACTGAAGCTTTCTTT
CASSLRGLGTEAFF
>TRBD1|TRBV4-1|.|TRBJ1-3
TGCGCCAGCAGCCACTCCGGGACAGGGGTAACTGGAAACACCATATATTTT
CASSHSGTGVTGNTIYF
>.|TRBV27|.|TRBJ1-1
TGTGCCAGCAGTTTTCGGGAGAACACTGAAGCTTTCTTT
CASSFRENTEAFF
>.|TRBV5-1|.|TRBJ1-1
TGCGCCAGCAGCGGTAACAGCGAGAACACTGAAGCTTTCTTT
CASSGNSENTEAFF
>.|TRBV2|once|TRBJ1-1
TGTGCCAGCACCTGGGGACTGACGAACACTGAAGCTTTCTTT
CASTWGLTNTEAFF
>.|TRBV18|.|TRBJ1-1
TGTGCCAGCTCACCACTACCCCAATCACAGGGCACGGGGCCCGCCCGAGCTTTCTTT
CASSPLPQSQGTGPARAFF
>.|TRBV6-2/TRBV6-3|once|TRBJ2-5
TGTGCCAGCAGCCTAGGTGGGGGCAGAGTAACCCAAGAGACCCAGTACTTC
CASSLGGGRVTQETQYF
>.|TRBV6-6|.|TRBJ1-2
TGTGCCAGCAGTTACAGGCAGGACTATGGCTACACCTTC
CASSYRQDYGYTF
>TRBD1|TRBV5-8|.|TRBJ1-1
TGTGCCAGCAGCCCCTTTCGGACAGGCGGAGTGAACACTGAAGCTTTCTTT
CASSPFRTGGVNTEAFF